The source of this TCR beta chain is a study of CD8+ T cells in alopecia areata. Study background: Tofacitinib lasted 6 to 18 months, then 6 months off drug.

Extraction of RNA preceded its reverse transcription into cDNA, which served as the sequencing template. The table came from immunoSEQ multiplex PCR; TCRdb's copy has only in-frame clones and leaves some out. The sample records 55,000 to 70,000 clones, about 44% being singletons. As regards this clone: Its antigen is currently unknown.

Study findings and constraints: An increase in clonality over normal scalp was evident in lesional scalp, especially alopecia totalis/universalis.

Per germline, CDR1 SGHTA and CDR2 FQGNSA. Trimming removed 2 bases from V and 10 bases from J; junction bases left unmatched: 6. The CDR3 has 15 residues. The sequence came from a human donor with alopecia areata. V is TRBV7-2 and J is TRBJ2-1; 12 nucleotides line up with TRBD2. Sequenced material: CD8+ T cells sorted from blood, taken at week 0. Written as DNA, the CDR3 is TGTGCCAGCAGCTTATCTAGCGGGAGGGCCGGGGAGCAGTTCTTC. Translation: CASSLSSGRAGEQFF.